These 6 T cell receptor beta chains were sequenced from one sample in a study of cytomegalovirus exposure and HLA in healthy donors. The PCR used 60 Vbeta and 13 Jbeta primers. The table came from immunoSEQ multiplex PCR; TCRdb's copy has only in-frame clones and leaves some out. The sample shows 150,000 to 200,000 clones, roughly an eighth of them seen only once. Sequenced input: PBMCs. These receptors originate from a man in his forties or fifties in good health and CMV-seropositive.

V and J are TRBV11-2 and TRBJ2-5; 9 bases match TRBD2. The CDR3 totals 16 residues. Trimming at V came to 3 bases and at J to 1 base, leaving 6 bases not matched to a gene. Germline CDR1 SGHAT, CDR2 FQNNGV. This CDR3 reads CASSLGSSGVQETQYF. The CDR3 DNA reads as TGTGCCAGCAGCTTGGGGTCTAGCGGGGTCCAAGAGACCCAGTACTTC. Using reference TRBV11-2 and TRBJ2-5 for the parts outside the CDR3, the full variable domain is EAGVAQSPRYKIIEKRQSVAFWCNPISGHATLYWYQQILGQGPKLLIQFQNNGVVDDSQLPKDRFSAERLKGVDSTLKIQPAKLEDSAVYLCASSLGSSGVQETQYFGPGTRLLVL.

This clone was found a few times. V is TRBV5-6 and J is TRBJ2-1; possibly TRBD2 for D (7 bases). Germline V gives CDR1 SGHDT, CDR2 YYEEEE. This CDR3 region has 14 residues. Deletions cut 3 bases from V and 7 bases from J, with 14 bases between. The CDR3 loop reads CASSSSGGGNEQFF. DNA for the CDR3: TGTGCCAGCAGCTCTTCGGGGGGCGGGAATGAGCAGTTCTTC.

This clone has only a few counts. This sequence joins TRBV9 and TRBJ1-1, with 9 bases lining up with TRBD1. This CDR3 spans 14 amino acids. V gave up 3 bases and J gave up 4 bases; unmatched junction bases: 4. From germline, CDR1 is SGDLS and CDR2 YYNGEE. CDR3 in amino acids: CASSATGGFTEAFF. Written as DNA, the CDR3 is TGTGCCAGCAGCGCGACAGGGGGTTTCACTGAAGCTTTCTTT.

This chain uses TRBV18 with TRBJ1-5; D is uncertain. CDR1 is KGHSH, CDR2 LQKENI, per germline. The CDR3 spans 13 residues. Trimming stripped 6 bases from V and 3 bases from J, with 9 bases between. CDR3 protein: CASSLEFNQPQHF. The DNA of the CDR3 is TGTGCCAGCTCCCTCGAGTTCAATCAGCCCCAGCATTTT.

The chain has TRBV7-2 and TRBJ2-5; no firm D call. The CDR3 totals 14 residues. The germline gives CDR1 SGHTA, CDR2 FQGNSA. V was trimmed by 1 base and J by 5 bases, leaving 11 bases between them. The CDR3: CASSLVPSPETQYF. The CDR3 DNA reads TGTGCCAGCAGCTTAGTTCCTTCCCCGGAGACCCAGTACTTC.

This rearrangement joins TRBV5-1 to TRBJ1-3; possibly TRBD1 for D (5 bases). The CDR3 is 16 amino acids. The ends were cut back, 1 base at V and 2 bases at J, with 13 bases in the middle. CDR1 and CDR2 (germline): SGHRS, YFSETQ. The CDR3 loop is CASSLTSGTTGNTIYF. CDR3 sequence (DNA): TGCGCCAGCAGCTTGACCTCCGGGACTACTGGAAACACCATATATTTT.